This T cell receptor beta chain is drawn from a study of identical twins. Overall study results and limits: Abundant beta clonotypes from cord blood bore fewer insertions; memory repertoires lacked this pattern.

Addition of a universal primer site occurred through template switching, and cDNA carried unique molecular identifiers. In TCRdb, the 5' RACE reads were re-called with MiXCR into one record per CDR3 protein. This table holds hundreds of thousands of distinct CDR3 sequences, 21% found once. Notes on this clonotype: No antigen is known for it.

Germline loops: CDR1 LGHNA, CDR2 YSLEER. This CDR3 contains 17 residues. V was clipped by 1 base and J by 7 bases; unmatched bases: 16. The same specimen was also included in a second study, on T cells expressing NK-cell markers. That work adds: The CD3+CD56-NKG2C+ fraction of a handful of donors was likewise dominated by these clonotypes.

The sequenced sample was PBMCs. The receptor's source is a woman aged 18-29 years in good health. This chain links TRBV4-3 with TRBJ2-7; 7 bases are a match to TRBD2. The CDR3 region has the DNA TGCGCCAGCAGCCAAGGGGGCCCCGGGACTACCCTCTTTGAGCAGTACTTC. Amino acid sequence: CASSQGGPGTTLFEQYF.